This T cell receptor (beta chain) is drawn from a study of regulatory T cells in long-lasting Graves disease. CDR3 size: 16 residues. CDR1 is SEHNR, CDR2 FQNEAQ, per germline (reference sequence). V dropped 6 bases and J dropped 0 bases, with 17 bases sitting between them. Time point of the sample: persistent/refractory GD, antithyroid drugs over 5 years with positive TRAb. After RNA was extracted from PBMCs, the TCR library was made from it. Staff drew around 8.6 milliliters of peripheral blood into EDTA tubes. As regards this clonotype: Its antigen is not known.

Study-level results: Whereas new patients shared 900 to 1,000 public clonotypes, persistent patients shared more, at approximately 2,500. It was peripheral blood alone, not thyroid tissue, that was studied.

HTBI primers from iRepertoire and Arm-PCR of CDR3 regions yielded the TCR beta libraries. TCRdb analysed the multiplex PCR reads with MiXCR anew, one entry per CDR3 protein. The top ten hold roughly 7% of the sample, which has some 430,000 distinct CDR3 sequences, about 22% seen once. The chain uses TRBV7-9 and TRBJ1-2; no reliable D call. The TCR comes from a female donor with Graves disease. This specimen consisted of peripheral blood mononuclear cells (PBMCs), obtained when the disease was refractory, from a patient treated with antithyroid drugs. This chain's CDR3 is CASSRDPLGANYGYTF. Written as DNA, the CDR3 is TGTGCCAGCAGTCGCGACCCTCTTGGGGCTAACTATGGCTACACCTTC.